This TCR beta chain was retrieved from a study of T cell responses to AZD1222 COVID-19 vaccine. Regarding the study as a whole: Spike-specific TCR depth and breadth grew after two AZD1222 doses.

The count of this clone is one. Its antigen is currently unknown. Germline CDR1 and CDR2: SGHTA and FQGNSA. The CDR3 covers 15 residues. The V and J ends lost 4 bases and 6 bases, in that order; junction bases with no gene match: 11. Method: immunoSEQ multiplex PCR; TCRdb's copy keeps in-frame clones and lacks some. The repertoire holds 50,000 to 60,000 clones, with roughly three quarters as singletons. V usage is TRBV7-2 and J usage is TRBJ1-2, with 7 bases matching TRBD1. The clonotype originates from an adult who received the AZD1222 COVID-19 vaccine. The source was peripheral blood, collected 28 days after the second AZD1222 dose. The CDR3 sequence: CASSYPGRQGDGYTF. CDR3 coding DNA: TGTGCCAGCAGCTATCCGGGGCGGCAGGGGGATGGCTACACCTTC.